This TCR beta chain comes out of a study of shared clonotypes between healthy human individuals. A few counts support this clone. Its specificity is not known. Other DNA variants within this sample encode the same CDR3. Clones were sequenced by immunoSEQ multiplex PCR, and TCRdb holds only the in-frame ones, with some missing. The sample lists more than 1 million clones; around three quarters were seen once. Findings and limits, study-wide: Clonotype sharing among donors likely depends on sequencing depth. The four-donor shared clonotypes exceeded non-shared clonotypes in generation probability, with non-shared ones scoring lower. Generally, naive subsets came out with larger estimated richness than memory subsets.

CDR3 length equals 11 residues. Per germline, CDR1 GTSNPN and CDR2 SVGIG (reference sequence). V lost 0 bases, J lost 7 bases, and 6 bases lay in between. The source is a man aged 18 to 35 in good health. Some clones in this sample may be carry-over from other donors' samples. The chain recombines TRBV30 with TRBJ1-1; D remains unclear. The sequencing input was memory CD4+ T cells from PBMCs. The subset is: CD45RA-negative fraction. The DNA for the CDR3 is TGTGCCTGGAGTGTCTTCGGTGAAGCTTTCTTT. Protein product: CAWSVFGEAFF.